This T cell receptor (beta chain) was sequenced during a study of a mutant IDH1 vaccine in newly diagnosed glioma. Study details: The study gave patients eight vaccinations in weeks 1, 3, 5, 7, 11, 15, 19, 23. Patients got radiotherapy, temozolomide, or both beforehand, and most got both. Study-wide results and limits: Changes in the top peripheral T cell clonotypes seemingly had no bearing on pseudoprogression.

V lost 0 bases, J lost 10 bases, and 8 bases stayed unmatched. This CDR3 region has 14 residues. Germline CDR1 reads SGHAT; CDR2 reads FQNNGV. A word on this clone: Antigen specificity is unknown.

Repertoires were generated with immunoSEQ multiplex PCR, while TCRdb's copy carries only in-frame clones and drops some. The repertoire includes roughly 130,000 clones, 80% of them detected once, and less than 7% sits in the top ten. Time point defined: week 11, during vaccination. One vaccine dose held 300 ug of mutant IDH1 20-mer peptide and came with topical imiquimod. The chain carries TRBV11-2 and TRBJ1-2; 7 nucleotides line up with TRBD1. This sequence originates from a middle-aged man with glioma. The material sequenced was PBMCs, taken from a glioma patient whose treatment included an IDH1 peptide vaccine. In nucleotides, the CDR3 is TGTGCCAGCAGCTTAGATCGGCAGGGGGTTGTCTACACCTTC. Translated: CASSLDRQGVVYTF.